This T cell receptor (beta chain) originates from a study of blood T cell repertoires in COVID-19. Per germline, CDR1 SGHAT and CDR2 FQNNGV. Trimming cost V 6 bases and J 4 bases, with 6 bases left between them. CDR3 length: 11 residues. Repertoires were generated with immunoSEQ multiplex PCR, while TCRdb's copy carries only in-frame clones and drops some. The data hold 140,000 to 150,000 clones, with around 87% observed a single time. For this clone: The same CDR3 can be traced to other DNA sequences in this sample.

The receptor was isolated from a woman between 35 and 50 years old who had been exposed to COVID-19. The sequenced sample consisted of PBMCs or T cells enriched from blood (not recorded which). The V call is TRBV11-2, the J call TRBJ2-5, with a possible D match to TRBD2 (6 bases). Here the CDR3 reads CASRRGETQYF. The CDR3 nucleotides read TGTGCCAGCAGGCGGGGAGAGACCCAGTACTTC.